This passage covers 32 T cell receptor beta chains from one sample sequenced in a study of blood T cells in healthy people across ages. For the second PCR, which ran for about 6 to 11 cycles, a sample-barcoded 5' primer and a J-beta primer mix were used. TCRdb passed the 5' RACE reads through MiXCR, listing each CDR3 protein once. The sample lists approximately 1,700,000 distinct CDR3 sequences; around 40% were seen once. What was sequenced was blood. Source of these receptors: a human donor in good health.

This clonotype has more than one count but fewer than ten. The chain carries TRBV28 and TRBJ1-2; 9 bases map to TRBD1. The length of the CDR3 is 15 residues. Germline CDR1 reads MDHEN; CDR2 reads SYDVKM. The ends lost 1 base at V and 5 bases at J; junction bases unmatched: 5. The CDR3: CASSLSGTGMYGYTF. The CDR3 DNA sequence: TGTGCCAGCAGTTTATCCGGGACAGGGATGTATGGCTACACCTTC.

The chain links TRBV3-1 to TRBJ2-1, with D tentatively TRBD1 or TRBD2 (5 bases each). Germline loops: CDR1 LGHDT, CDR2 YNNKEL (reference sequence). V gave up 4 bases and J gave up 8 bases, with 24 bases separating them. The CDR3 is made up of 17 amino acids. For the CDR3, the DNA is TGTGCCAGCAGCCCCTACGCAACCCGGGACGCAGGCGATGAGCAGTTCTTC. Its protein is CASSPYATRDAGDEQFF.

V gene TRBV7-9 combines with J gene TRBJ2-5; possibly TRBD1 for D (6 bases). This CDR3 comprises 18 residues. V lost 5 bases, J lost 1 base, and 23 bases lay in between. Germline V gene data show CDR1 as SEHNR and CDR2 as FQNEAQ (reference sequence). CDR3 sequence reads: CASSDLGIRQGFQETQYF. Written as DNA, the CDR3 is TGTGCCAGCAGCGATCTGGGGATTCGTCAGGGGTTCCAAGAGACCCAGTACTTC.

This clonotype has only a few counts. The chain employs TRBV6-2 or TRBV6-3 and TRBJ2-7; TRBD2 matches 12 bases. V dropped 5 bases and J dropped 12; count of bases not matched to a gene: 8. The V gene's germline CDR1 is MNHEY and CDR2 SVGEGT. CDR3 length equals 13 residues. The chain's CDR3 is CASSVTSGGPRYF. The CDR3 coding sequence is TGTGCCAGCAGTGTAACTAGCGGGGGGCCTCGGTACTTC.

The rearrangement uses TRBV30 and TRBJ2-1; D is possibly TRBD2 (6 bases). This CDR3 spans 13 amino acids. Trimming left V 8 bases short and J 4 bases short, with 15 bases between. Germline loops: CDR1 GTSNPN, CDR2 SVGIG (reference sequence). In nucleotides, the CDR3 is TGTGCCGGCACCCGGGACTGGTACAATGAGCAGTTCTTC. This codes for CAGTRDWYNEQFF.

The chain employs TRBV20-1 and TRBJ1-2; no reliable D call. Germline CDR1 reads DFQATT; CDR2 reads SNEGSKA (reference sequence). Trimming removed 0 bases from V and 0 bases from J, with 8 bases in between. There are 14 residues in the CDR3. CDR3 in DNA: TGCAGTGCTAGAGACCTGACCTCTAACTATGGCTACACCTTC. Translation: CSARDLTSNYGYTF.

This clonotype came up a few times. This sequence joins TRBV12-3 or TRBV12-4 and TRBJ2-3; a weak D match, TRBD2 (6 bases). CDR3 length: 17 residues. Trimming stripped 5 bases from V and 3 bases from J, with 21 bases between. This CDR3 reads CASSHRAGSRVTDTQYF. The DNA for the CDR3 is TGTGCCAGCAGTCACCGGGCGGGGTCCCGGGTGACAGATACGCAGTATTTT.

CDR3 region: CAISDAGLAGGSDTQYF. The DNA of the CDR3 is TGTGCCATCAGTGATGCCGGACTAGCGGGGGGGTCAGATACGCAGTATTTT. The chain joins TRBV10-3 to TRBJ2-3; TRBD2 aligns across 15 bases. This CDR3 region has 17 residues. Germline V gene sequence: CDR1 ENHRY, CDR2 SYGVKD. V was pared by 3 bases and J by 4 bases, with 5 bases of the junction left unmatched.

The V call is TRBV29-1, the J call TRBJ2-7; 11 bases agree with TRBD1. J gave up 4 bases and V 4 bases, and 9 bases lay outside the gene matches. Per germline, CDR1 SQVTM and CDR2 ANQGSEA. The CDR3 is 15 residues long. The CDR3 protein is CSVGLHRDRGYEQYF. The CDR3 DNA reads TGCAGCGTTGGTCTCCACCGGGACAGGGGGTACGAGCAGTACTTC.

V gene TRBV12-5 combines with J gene TRBJ2-2, with TRBD1 matching 10 bases. The ends lost 6 bases at V and 6 bases at J; junction bases unmatched: 4. The CDR3 length is 14 residues. The germline V gene encodes CDR1 LGHNT and CDR2 FRNRAP. CDR3 amino acids: CASGTGQGAGELFF. The CDR3 region has the DNA TGTGCTAGTGGAACAGGACAGGGGGCCGGGGAGCTGTTTTTT.

This clonotype was found a few times. The V gene is TRBV29-1, the J gene TRBJ1-2; possibly TRBD1 for D (5 bases). The CDR3 totals 13 residues. Trimming pared 5 bases from V and 4 bases from J, leaving 14 bases between. Germline-derived CDR1 and CDR2 are SQVTM and ANQGSEA. The CDR3 protein is CSVQRGVPYGYTF. CDR3 sequence (DNA): TGCAGCGTTCAACGGGGCGTCCCCTATGGCTACACCTTC.

This clonotype was observed at least ten times. J is TRBJ2-3 and V is TRBV5-6; D gene ambiguous. Trimming took 1 base from V and 5 from J, leaving 5 bases between them. Germline CDR1 reads SGHDT; CDR2 reads YYEEEE. This CDR3 is built from 12 residues. The CDR3: CASSLSLDTQYF. The CDR3 DNA reads as TGTGCCAGCAGCTTGTCGCTAGATACGCAGTATTTT.

This sequence joins TRBV5-1 and TRBJ2-1; possibly TRBD1 or TRBD2 for D (6 bases each). This CDR3 region has 15 residues. The germline CDR1 and CDR2 sequences are SGHRS and YFSETQ. Trimming shortened V by 6 bases and J by 6 bases, and 19 bases separated the two germline ends. The CDR3 DNA sequence: TGCGCCAGCACTTTAGGGGGGTACGCTCGCAATGAGCAGTTCTTC. Protein: CASTLGGYARNEQFF.

This clonotype was seen only a few times. The rearrangement joins TRBV3-1 to TRBJ2-7, with 9 nucleotides matching TRBD1. The V gene end was trimmed by 4 bases and the J gene end by 5 bases; junction bases not matched to a gene: 9. This CDR3 spans 15 amino acids. Germline CDR1 reads LGHDT; CDR2 reads YNNKEL (reference sequence). CDR3 amino acids: CASSLTGTGFNEQYF. CDR3 nucleotides: TGTGCCAGCAGCCTTACCGGGACAGGGTTCAACGAGCAGTACTTC.

J is TRBJ2-3 and V is TRBV20-1; D is unclear. Germline V gene lookup returns CDR1 DFQATT and CDR2 SNEGSKA (reference sequence). CDR3 length: 11 residues. V was shortened by 5 bases and J by 3 bases, with 6 bases between the two germline ends. This CDR3 is CSAGWTDTQYF. The CDR3, as DNA: TGCAGTGCTGGTTGGACAGATACGCAGTATTTT.

This clonotype was seen only a few times. This sequence joins TRBV7-6 and TRBJ1-2; the D is unclear. The CDR3 sequence is 16 residues long. CDR1 and CDR2 (germline): SGHVS, FNYEAQ. Trimming cost V 0 bases and J 3 bases, with 14 bases left between them. The chain's CDR3 is CASSLAVGSGYYGYTF. The CDR3 DNA reads as TGTGCCAGCAGCTTAGCAGTGGGGTCGGGATACTATGGCTACACCTTC.

V is TRBV20-1 and J is TRBJ2-2; 10 nucleotides match TRBD2. The germline V gene has CDR1 DFQATT and CDR2 SNEGSKA (reference sequence). V dropped 5 bases and J dropped 5; count of bases not matched to a gene: 5. The CDR3 extends over 14 amino acids. In nucleotides, the CDR3 is TGCAGTGCTTCAACAGCGGGGGGGACCGGGGAGCTGTTTTTT. This codes for CSASTAGGTGELFF.

The chain joins TRBV20-1 to TRBJ1-1, with D possibly matching TRBD1 (5 bases). From germline, CDR1 is DFQATT and CDR2 SNEGSKA (reference sequence). Trimming cost V 2 bases and J 1 base, with 14 bases left between them. The CDR3 runs 15 residues. This chain's CDR3 is CSARSSGRPNTEAFF. In nucleotides, the CDR3 is TGCAGTGCTAGATCCTCGGGGCGGCCGAACACTGAAGCTTTCTTT.

Remarks on this clonotype: One junction end disagrees with the germline gene, perhaps due to a read error. The genes are TRBV6-2 or TRBV6-3 and TRBJ2-7, with D hard to call. Germline CDR1 reads MNHEY; CDR2 reads SVGEGT. CDR3 size: 12 residues. This CDR3 reads CASSLPSYEQDF. The CDR3 DNA is TGTGCCAGCAGTCTACCTTCCTACGAGCAGGACTTC.

This clonotype has just a few counts. A read error may explain this, as a much larger clone is one base away. This chain joins TRBV25-1 and TRBJ2-7, with D unclear. V was clipped by 6 bases and J by 3 bases, with 6 bases between them. This CDR3 comprises 11 residues. CDR1 and CDR2 (germline): MGHDK, SYGVNS. The CDR3 DNA reads as TGTGCCAGCAGGTACTTCTACGAGCAGTACTTC. It is translated as CASRYFYEQYF.

The chain recombines TRBV24-1 with TRBJ1-2; D not certain. V gave up 3 bases and J gave up 4 bases, with 14 bases separating them. This CDR3 contains 15 residues. The germline CDR1 and CDR2 sequences are KGHDR and SFDVKD. In nucleotides, the CDR3 is TGTGCCACCAGTGATCCCCAGACACCCTTCTATGGCTACACCTTC. It is translated as CATSDPQTPFYGYTF.

V is TRBV6-2 or TRBV6-3 and J is TRBJ1-5; D is perhaps TRBD1 (5 bases). The CDR3 spans 15 residues. The ends were cut back, 4 bases at V and 4 bases at J, with 14 bases in the middle. Germline V gene data show CDR1 as MNHEY and CDR2 as SVGEGT. CDR3 residues: CASSWTRAGNQPQHF. DNA for the CDR3: TGTGCCAGCAGTTGGACACGGGCAGGGAATCAGCCCCAGCATTTT.

The chain recombines TRBV29-1 with TRBJ1-2; D might be TRBD1 (6 bases). Germline CDR1 SQVTM, CDR2 ANQGSEA. The CDR3 length is 13 residues. Trimming took 3 bases from V and 8 from J, leaving 16 bases between them. Here the CDR3 DNA reads TGCAGCGTTGACCTCTCACAGGGTGAGGGCTACACCTTC. Its translation is CSVDLSQGEGYTF.

This chain joins TRBV7-8 and TRBJ2-1; 8 positions match TRBD2. From germline, CDR1 is SGHVS and CDR2 FQNEAQ. The CDR3 totals 15 residues. V was pared by 5 bases and J by 3 bases, with 6 bases of the junction left unmatched. Here the CDR3 reads CASSHYGTSYNEQFF. The DNA for the CDR3 is TGTGCCAGCAGCCATTACGGGACTAGCTACAATGAGCAGTTCTTC.

The rearrangement joins TRBV7-8 to TRBJ1-5, with D maybe TRBD1 (6 bases). Germline CDR1 is SGHVS and CDR2 is FQNEAQ. Trimming pared 4 bases from V and 0 bases from J, leaving 10 bases between. The CDR3 runs 15 residues. The CDR3, as DNA: TGTGCCAGCAGCTCTGACAGGACTAGCAATCAGCCCCAGCATTTT. The encoded protein is CASSSDRTSNQPQHF.

The table lists this clonotype with a few counts. Germline is not matched at one junction end, which may reflect a read error. CDR3 amino acids: CASSQDDGLPYERYF. CDR3 nucleotide sequence: TGCGCCAGCAGCCAAGATGATGGACTCCCCTACGAGCGGTACTTC. V and J are TRBV4-3 and TRBJ2-7; possibly TRBD2 for D (5 bases). The V gene's germline CDR1 is LGHNA and CDR2 YSLEER. CDR3 length equals 15 residues.

This clonotype was counted between two and nine times. The chain couples TRBV4-2 to TRBJ2-3, with 7 bases fitting TRBD2. This CDR3 spans 16 amino acids. CDR1 and CDR2 (germline): LGHNA, YNFKEQ. V shed 1 base, J shed 4 bases, and the junction held 8 bases outside the gene matches. CDR3 in amino acids: CASSQVTGGTSDTQYF. The CDR3, as DNA: TGTGCCAGCAGCCAAGTTACGGGGGGAACCTCAGATACGCAGTATTTT.

For the CDR3, the DNA is TGTGCCAGCAGCTTAGAGTCATGGGTCCGGGGGAATTCACCCCTCCACTTT. Residues: CASSLESWVRGNSPLHF. J is TRBJ1-6 and V is TRBV7-2; D is possibly TRBD1 (5 bases). The V end lost 1 base, the J end lost 7 bases, and 17 bases lay between the germline ends. The germline V gene encodes CDR1 SGHTA and CDR2 FQGNSA. This CDR3 comprises 17 residues.

The chain employs TRBV4-3 and TRBJ2-1; TRBD1 matches 8 bases. The DNA end is a closer match to TRBJ2-7, so the J assignment may be wrong. The germline gives CDR1 LGHNA, CDR2 YSLEER. The CDR3 extends over 16 amino acids. The CDR3 region has the DNA TGCGCCAGCAGCCAAGCTGTGACAGGGGTCTCCTACGAGCAGTACTTC. It translates to CASSQAVTGVSYEQYF.

Notes on this clonotype: Mismatch with germline at one junction end may stem from a read error. The chain carries TRBV24-1 and TRBJ2-3; D is undetermined. Looked up from germline, CDR1 is KGHDR and CDR2 is SFDVKD. There are 15 residues in the CDR3. CDR3 coding DNA: TGTACCACCAGTGATAACCGTTGGAGCACAGATACGCAGTATTTT. Its protein is CTTSDNRWSTDTQYF.

The chain couples TRBV10-3 to TRBJ2-7, with 9 bases matching TRBD1. The germline V gene encodes CDR1 ENHRY and CDR2 SYGVKD. V lost 10 bases to trimming and J lost 2 bases; unmatched junction nucleotides: 9. CDR3 length equals 14 residues. The CDR3 spells CATFPGQGTYEQYF. The CDR3 DNA follows: TGTGCCACCTTCCCGGGACAGGGAACCTACGAGCAGTACTTC.

V gene TRBV20-1 combines with J gene TRBJ2-3; 8 positions match TRBD1. CDR3 size: 21 residues. Trimming cost V 2 bases and J 4 bases; bases outside gene matches: 26. Per the germline V gene, CDR1 is DFQATT and CDR2 is SNEGSKA (reference sequence). CDR3 protein: CSARPAAGTGSGKAIPDTQYF. The CDR3 nucleotides read TGCAGTGCTAGACCTGCCGCAGGGACAGGCAGTGGAAAGGCTATCCCAGATACGCAGTATTTT.